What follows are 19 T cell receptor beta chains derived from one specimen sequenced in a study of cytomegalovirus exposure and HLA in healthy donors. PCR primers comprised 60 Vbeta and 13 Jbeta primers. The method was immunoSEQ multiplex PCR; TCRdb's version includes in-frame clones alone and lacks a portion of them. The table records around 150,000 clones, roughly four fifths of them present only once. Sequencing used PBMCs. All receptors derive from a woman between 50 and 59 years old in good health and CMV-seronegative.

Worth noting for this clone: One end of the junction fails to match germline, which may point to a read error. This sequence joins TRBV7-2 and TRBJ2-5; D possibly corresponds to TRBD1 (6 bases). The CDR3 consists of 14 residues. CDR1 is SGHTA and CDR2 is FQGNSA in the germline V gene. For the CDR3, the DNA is TGTGCCGGCAGCTTGAGGACAGTCGAGATGTCCCAGTACTTC. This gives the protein CAGSLRTVEMSQYF.

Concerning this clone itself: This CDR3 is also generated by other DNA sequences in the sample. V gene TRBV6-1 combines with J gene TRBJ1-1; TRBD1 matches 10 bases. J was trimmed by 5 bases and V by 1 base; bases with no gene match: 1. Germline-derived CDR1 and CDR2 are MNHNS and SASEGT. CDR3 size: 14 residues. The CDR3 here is CASSEGTGGTEAFF. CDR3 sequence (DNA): TGTGCCAGCAGTGAAGGGACAGGGGGTACTGAAGCTTTCTTT.

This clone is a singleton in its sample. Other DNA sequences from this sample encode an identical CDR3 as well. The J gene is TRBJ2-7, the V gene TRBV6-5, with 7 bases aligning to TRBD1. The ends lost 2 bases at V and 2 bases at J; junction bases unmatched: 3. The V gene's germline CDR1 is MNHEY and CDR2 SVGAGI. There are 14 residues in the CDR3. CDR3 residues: CASSYRDRAYEQYF. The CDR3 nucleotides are TGTGCCAGCAGTTACCGAGACAGGGCCTACGAGCAGTACTTC.

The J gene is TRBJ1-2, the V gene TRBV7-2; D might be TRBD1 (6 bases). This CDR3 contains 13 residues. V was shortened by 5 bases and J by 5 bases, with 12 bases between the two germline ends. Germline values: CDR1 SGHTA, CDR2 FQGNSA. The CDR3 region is CASSLDSQYGYTF. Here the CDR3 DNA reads TGTGCCAGCAGCCTGGACAGCCAATATGGCTACACCTTC.

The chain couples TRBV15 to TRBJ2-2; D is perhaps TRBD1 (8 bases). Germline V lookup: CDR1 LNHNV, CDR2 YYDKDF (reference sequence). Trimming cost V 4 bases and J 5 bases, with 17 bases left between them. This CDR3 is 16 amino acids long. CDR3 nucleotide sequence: TGTGCCACCAGCACACGGACAGGGAGGGCGACCGGGGAGCTGTTTTTT. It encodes CATSTRTGRATGELFF.

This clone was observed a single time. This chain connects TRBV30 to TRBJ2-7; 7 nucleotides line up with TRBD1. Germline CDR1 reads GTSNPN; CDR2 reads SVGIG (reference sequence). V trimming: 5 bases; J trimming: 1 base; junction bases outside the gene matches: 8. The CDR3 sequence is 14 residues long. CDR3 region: CAWGDSPVSYEQYF. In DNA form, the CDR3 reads TGTGCCTGGGGGGACAGTCCTGTTTCCTACGAGCAGTACTTC. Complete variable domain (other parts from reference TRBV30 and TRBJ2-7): SQTIHQWPATLVQPVGSPLSLECTVEGTSNPNLYWYRQAAGRGLQLLFYSVGIGQISSEVPQNLSASRPQDRQFILSSKKLLLSDSGFYLCAWGDSPVSYEQYFGPGTRLTVT.

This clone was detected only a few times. The CDR3 region is CASSLDLGDTQYF. The DNA of the CDR3 is TGTGCCAGCAGCTTAGATCTCGGAGATACGCAGTATTTT. The chain has TRBV11-2 and TRBJ2-3; D uncertain. V lost 0 bases and J 5 bases, leaving 6 bases between the germline ends. The length of the CDR3 is 13 residues. Germline values: CDR1 SGHAT, CDR2 FQNNGV. Combining the CDR3 with reference TRBV11-2 and TRBJ2-3 gives the whole variable domain EAGVAQSPRYKIIEKRQSVAFWCNPISGHATLYWYQQILGQGPKLLIQFQNNGVVDDSQLPKDRFSAERLKGVDSTLKIQPAKLEDSAVYLCASSLDLGDTQYFGPGTRLTVL.

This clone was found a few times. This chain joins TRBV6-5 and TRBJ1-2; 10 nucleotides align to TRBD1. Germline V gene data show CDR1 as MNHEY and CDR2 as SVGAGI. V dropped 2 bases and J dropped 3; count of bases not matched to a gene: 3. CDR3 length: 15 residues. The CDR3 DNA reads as TGTGCCAGCAGTTACCCCGGGACAGGGGACTATGGCTACACCTTC. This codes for CASSYPGTGDYGYTF.

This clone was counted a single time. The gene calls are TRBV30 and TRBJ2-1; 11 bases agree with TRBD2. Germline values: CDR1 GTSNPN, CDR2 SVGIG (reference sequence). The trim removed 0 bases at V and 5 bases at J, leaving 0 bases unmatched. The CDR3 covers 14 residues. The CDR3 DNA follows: TGTGCCTGGAGTGTGACTAGCGGGGACAATGAGCAGTTCTTC. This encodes CAWSVTSGDNEQFF.

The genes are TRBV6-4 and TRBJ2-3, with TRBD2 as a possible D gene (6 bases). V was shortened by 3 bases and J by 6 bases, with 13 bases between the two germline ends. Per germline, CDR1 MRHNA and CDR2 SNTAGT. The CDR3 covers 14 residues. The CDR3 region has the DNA TGTGCCAGCAGTGAAACACTAGCATCGGATACGCAGTATTTT. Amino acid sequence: CASSETLASDTQYF.

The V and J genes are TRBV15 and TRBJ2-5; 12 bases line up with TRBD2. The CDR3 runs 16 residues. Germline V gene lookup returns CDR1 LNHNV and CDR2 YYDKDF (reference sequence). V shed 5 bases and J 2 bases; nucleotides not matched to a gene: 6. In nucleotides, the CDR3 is TGTGCCACCAGCGGTATTGGGACTAGCGGGCAAGAGACCCAGTACTTC. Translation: CATSGIGTSGQETQYF.

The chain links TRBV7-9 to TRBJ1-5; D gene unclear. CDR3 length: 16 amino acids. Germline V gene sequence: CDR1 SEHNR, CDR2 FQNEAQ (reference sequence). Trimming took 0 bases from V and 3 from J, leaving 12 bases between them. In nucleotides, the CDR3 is TGTGCCAGCAGCTTAGCTGGTCAGAACTACAATCAGCCCCAGCATTTT. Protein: CASSLAGQNYNQPQHF.

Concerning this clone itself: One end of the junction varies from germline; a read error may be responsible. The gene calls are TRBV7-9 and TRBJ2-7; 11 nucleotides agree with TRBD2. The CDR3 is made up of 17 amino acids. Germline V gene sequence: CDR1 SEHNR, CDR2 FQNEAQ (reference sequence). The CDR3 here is CSSSLIGGGTSGYEQYF. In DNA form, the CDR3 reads TGTTCCAGCAGCTTAATAGGCGGCGGGACTAGCGGCTACGAGCAGTACTTC.

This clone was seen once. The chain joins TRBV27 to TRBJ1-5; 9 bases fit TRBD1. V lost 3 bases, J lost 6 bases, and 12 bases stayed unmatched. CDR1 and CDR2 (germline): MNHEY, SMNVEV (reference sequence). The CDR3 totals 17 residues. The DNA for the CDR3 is TGTGCCAGCAGTTTCCATGGGACAGGGAGGTTAGTTCAGCCCCAGCATTTT. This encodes CASSFHGTGRLVQPQHF.

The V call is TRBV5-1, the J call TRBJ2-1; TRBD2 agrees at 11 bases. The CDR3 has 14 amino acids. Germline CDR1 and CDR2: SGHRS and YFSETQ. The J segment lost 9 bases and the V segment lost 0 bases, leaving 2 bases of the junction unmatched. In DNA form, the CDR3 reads TGCGCCAGCAGCTTGGTTCTAGCGGGGGGTGAGCAGTTCTTC. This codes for CASSLVLAGGEQFF.

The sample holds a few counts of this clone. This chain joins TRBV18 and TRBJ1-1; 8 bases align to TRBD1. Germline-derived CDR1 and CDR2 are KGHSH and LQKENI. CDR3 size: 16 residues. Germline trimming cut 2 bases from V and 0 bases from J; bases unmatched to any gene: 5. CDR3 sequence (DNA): TGTGCCAGCTCACCAGACAGGGGTAGGGTGAACACTGAAGCTTTCTTT. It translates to CASSPDRGRVNTEAFF.

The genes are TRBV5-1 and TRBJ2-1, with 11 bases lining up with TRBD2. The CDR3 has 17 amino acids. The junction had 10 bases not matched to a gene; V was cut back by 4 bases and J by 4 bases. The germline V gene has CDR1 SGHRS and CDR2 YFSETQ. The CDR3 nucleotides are TGCGCCAGCAGCCCCTACCGGACTAGCGGGTTTTACAATGAGCAGTTCTTC. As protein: CASSPYRTSGFYNEQFF.

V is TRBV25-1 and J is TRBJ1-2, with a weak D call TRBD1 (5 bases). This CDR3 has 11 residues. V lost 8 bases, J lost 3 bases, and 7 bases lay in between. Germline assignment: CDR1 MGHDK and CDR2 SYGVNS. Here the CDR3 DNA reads TGTGCCAGCTGGGGCGACTATGGCTACACCTTC. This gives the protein CASWGDYGYTF.

As DNA, the CDR3 is TGTGCCAGCAGTGAGCATAGCCTACTGGGCGAGCAGTACTTC. It translates to CASSEHSLLGEQYF. The V and J genes are TRBV6-1 and TRBJ2-7; D is unresolved. CDR3 length: 14 residues. From germline, CDR1 is MNHNS and CDR2 SASEGT. V was cut by 3 bases and J by 6 bases, with 15 bases left in between.